The 2 T cell receptor beta chains below all came from one sample that was sequenced in a study of cytomegalovirus exposure and HLA in healthy donors. Vbeta (60) and Jbeta (13) primers were used in the PCR. Data came from immunoSEQ multiplex PCR; TCRdb stores just in-frame clones and leaves some out. Of 180,000 or so clones listed, 82% are singletons. Sample: PBMCs. The source is a male donor in good health and CMV-seronegative.

The CDR3 reads CASSVWGPEQYF. The CDR3, as DNA: TGTGCCAGCAGCGTATGGGGCCCCGAGCAGTACTTC. The V call is TRBV9, the J call TRBJ2-7, with TRBD1 as a possible D gene (5 bases). V was pared by 1 base and J by 6 bases, with 8 bases between. The CDR3 runs to 12 residues. Germline V lookup: CDR1 SGDLS, CDR2 YYNGEE.

V is TRBV12-5 and J is TRBJ1-2, with 10 bases fitting TRBD1. Losses at the gene ends were 5 bases for V and 4 bases for J; bases not matched to a gene: 4. Germline-derived CDR1 and CDR2 are LGHNT and FRNRAP. The CDR3 runs to 14 residues. CDR3 in DNA: TGTGCTAGTGGTGGGGACAGGGGTGGCTATGGCTACACCTTC. This codes for CASGGDRGGYGYTF.